The rows below give T cell receptor beta chains drawn from one sample of a study of cytomegalovirus exposure and HLA in healthy donors. Assay used: immunoSEQ multiplex PCR; TCRdb lists only in-frame clones, some missing. Of approximately 110,000 clones listed, about 82% are singletons. The sample comprised PBMCs. The origin of the receptors is a man over 45 in good health and CMV-seronegative. CDR3s leave out the opening cysteine and the closing phenylalanine or tryptophan. Part of the rows lack a size; the others show once, few, many or a class for expanded clones.

>TRBJ1-6|TRBV5-6|.
ASSPGTGEIGSPLH
>TRBJ1-1|TRBV5-4|.
ASSLDREGAF
>TRBJ1-3|TRBV6-1|.
ASSSEGNTIY
>TRBJ1-2|TRBV21-1|once
ASNYPPGGRGYT
>TRBJ1-1|TRBV6-5|.
ASSAPGSTEAF
>TRBJ1-4|TRBV2|once
VSSRTGKEKLF
>TRBJ1-6|TRBV7-6|.
ASSEGQPNSPLH
>TRBJ2-4|TRBV6-6|.
ASSFAGEGNIQY
>TRBJ2-3|TRBV29-1|.
SVESESGDTQY
>TRBJ1-1|TRBV18|.
ASEHPGQITEAF
>TRBJ1-4|TRBV2|.
ASSYGGATNEKLF
>TRBJ2-5|TRBV5-1|.
ASSLGLGRGDPPETQY
>TRBJ1-6|TRBV11-2|.
ASSFGGADNSPLH
>TRBJ1-5|TRBV2|.
ASSEKQAIQPQH
>TRBJ2-3|TRBV7-2|.
ASSPGRAGDTDTQY
>TRBJ2-7|TRBV6-6|.
ASSPGLASWGEQY
>TRBJ2-7|TRBV27|.
ASSPAQIYEQY
>TRBJ2-2|TRBV5-1|.
ASSLNKNTGELF
>TRBJ2-3|TRBV5-4|once
ASSFTGGPMDTQY
>TRBJ2-7|TRBV7-9|.
ASSQRTSSIYEQY
>TRBJ1-1|TRBV7-2|.
ASSLFPRESEAF
>TRBJ1-2|TRBV4-3|.
ASSQAGAGYGYT
>TRBJ2-1|TRBV19|.
ASSIGTDGSYNEQF
>TRBJ1-3|TRBV18|.
ASSSETAGQLSYTIY
>TRBJ1-6|TRBV7-8|few
ASSAQGQGYNSPLH
>TRBJ1-2|TRBV7-2|few
ASSARTGQRNYGYT